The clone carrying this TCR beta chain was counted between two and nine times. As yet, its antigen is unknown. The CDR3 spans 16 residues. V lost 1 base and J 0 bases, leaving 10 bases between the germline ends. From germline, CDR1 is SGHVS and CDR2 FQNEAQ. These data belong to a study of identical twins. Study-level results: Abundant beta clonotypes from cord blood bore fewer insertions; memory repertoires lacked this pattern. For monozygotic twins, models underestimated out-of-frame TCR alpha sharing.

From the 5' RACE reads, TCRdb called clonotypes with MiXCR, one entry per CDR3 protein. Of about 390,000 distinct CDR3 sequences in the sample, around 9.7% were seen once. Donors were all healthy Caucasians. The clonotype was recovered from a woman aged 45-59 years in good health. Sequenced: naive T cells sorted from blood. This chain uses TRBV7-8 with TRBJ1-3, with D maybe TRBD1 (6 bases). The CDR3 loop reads CASSLGRGFSGNTIYF. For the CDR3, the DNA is TGTGCCAGCAGCTTAGGCAGGGGTTTCTCTGGAAACACCATATATTTT.